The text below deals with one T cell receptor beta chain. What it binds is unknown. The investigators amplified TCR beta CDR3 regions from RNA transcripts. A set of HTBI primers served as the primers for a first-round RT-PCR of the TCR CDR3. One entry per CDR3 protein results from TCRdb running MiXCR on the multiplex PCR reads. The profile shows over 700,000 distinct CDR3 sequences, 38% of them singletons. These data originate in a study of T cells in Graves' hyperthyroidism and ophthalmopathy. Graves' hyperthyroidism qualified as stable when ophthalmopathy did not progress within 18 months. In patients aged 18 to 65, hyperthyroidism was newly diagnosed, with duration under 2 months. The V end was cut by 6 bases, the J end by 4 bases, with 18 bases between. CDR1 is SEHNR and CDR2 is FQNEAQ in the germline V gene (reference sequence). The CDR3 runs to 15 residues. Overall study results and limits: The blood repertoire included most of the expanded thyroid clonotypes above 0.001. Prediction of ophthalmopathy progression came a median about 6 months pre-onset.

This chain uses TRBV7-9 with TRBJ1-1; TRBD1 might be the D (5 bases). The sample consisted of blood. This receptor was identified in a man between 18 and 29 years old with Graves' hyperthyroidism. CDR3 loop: CASRPAVAQGTEAFF. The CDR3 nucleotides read TGTGCCAGCAGGCCAGCGGTTGCGCAGGGCACTGAAGCTTTCTTT.